This T cell receptor beta chain appears in the sequencing data of a study of OX40 agonist ivuxolimab in advanced cancers. Study in general: Partial responses were observed in three patients, of whom one had hepatocellular carcinoma and two had cutaneous melanoma.

Sequencing was performed with immunoSEQ multiplex PCR; in TCRdb, only in-frame clones are kept and a portion is missing. This table holds around 35,000 clones, 65% to 90% found once. CDR1 is MDHEN and CDR2 is SYDVKM in the germline V gene. V was pared by 10 bases and J by 5 bases, with 20 bases between. CDR3 length equals 14 residues. The starting material was CD4+ or CD8+ T cells sorted from blood, obtained in a trial of the OX40 agonist ivuxolimab. The clonotype comes from an adult with an advanced solid tumor such as melanoma, head and neck, liver or kidney cancer. The rearrangement joins TRBV28 to TRBJ1-2; TRBD1 might be the D (5 bases). CDR3 DNA sequence: TGTGCCACCCCCTGGGGGGGGGTACGGTATGGCTACACCTTC. Translating it yields CATPWGGVRYGYTF.